This is a list of T cell receptor beta chains from one sample in a study of T cells in Graves' hyperthyroidism and ophthalmopathy. MiXCR was run by TCRdb on the multiplex PCR reads, yielding one entry per CDR3 protein. The sample yields around 100,000 distinct CDR3 sequences, about half seen once. The material sequenced was blood. These receptors originate from a man in his forties with Graves' hyperthyroidism. Both conserved end residues are part of each CDR3. The order of the fields is V gene, J gene, D gene, CDR3 length, clone size, CDR3 protein, CDR3 DNA. D genes are given only for firm matches. Part of the rows lack a size; the others show once, few, many or a class for expanded clones.

>TRBV7-8|TRBJ2-7|TRBD2|12|many
CASSSTSNEQYF
TGTGCCAGCAGCTCGACTAGCAACGAGCAGTACTTC
>TRBV5-1|TRBJ1-2|.|13|many
CASRLTADYGYTF
TGCGCCAGCAGGTTGACAGCAGACTATGGCTACACCTTC
>TRBV7-6|TRBJ1-4|TRBD1|17|many
CASSLEAGGGPNEKLFF
TGTGCCAGCAGCTTAGAGGCAGGGGGGGGGCCAAATGAAAAACTGTTTTTT
>TRBV29-1|TRBJ2-3|.|14|.
CSVEGAQGTDTQYF
TGCAGCGTCGAAGGTGCGCAAGGTACAGATACGCAGTATTTT
>TRBV7-9|TRBJ1-2|.|14|many
CASSPDRTSYGYTF
TGTGCCAGCAGCCCCGATAGGACTAGCTATGGCTACACCTTC
>TRBV14|TRBJ1-5|.|13|many
CASSTRGNQPQHF
TGTGCCAGCAGCACTCGGGGCAATCAGCCCCAGCATTTT
>TRBV20-1|TRBJ2-5|.|11|.
CSARDRGPQYF
TGCAGTGCTAGAGATCGGGGTCCCCAGTACTTC
>TRBV20-1|TRBJ2-5|.|15|many
CSARDPLRVAETQYF
TGCAGTGCTAGAGATCCTCTTAGGGTGGCGGAGACCCAGTACTTC
>TRBV11-2|TRBJ2-3|.|16|.
CASSSRGATGTDTQYF
TGTGCCAGCAGCTCCCGGGGGGCGACGGGCACAGATACGCAGTATTTT
>TRBV7-6|TRBJ2-3|.|17|many
CASSPSPPNRATDTQYF
TGTGCCAGCAGCCCGTCCCCCCCGAACAGGGCCACAGATACGCAGTATTTT
>TRBV29-1|TRBJ2-3|.|15|.
CSVQGGTGRTDTQYF
TGCAGCGTCCAGGGGGGAACAGGGCGCACAGATACGCAGTATTTT
>TRBV11-2|TRBJ1-5|.|13|many
CASSPPGGQPQHF
TGTGCCAGCAGCCCTCCGGGTGGTCAGCCCCAGCATTTT
>TRBV15|TRBJ2-5|TRBD1|15|.
CATSSRYRGRETQYF
TGTGCCACCAGCAGTCGATACAGGGGGCGGGAGACCCAGTACTTC
>TRBV5-1|TRBJ2-5|TRBD2|14|many
CASHGSGIQETQYF
TGCGCCAGCCACGGGAGCGGGATCCAAGAGACCCAGTACTTC
>TRBV13|TRBJ2-1|.|13|many
CASSFTRGNEQFF
TGTGCCAGCAGCTTCACCAGGGGAAATGAGCAGTTCTTC
>TRBV12-5|TRBJ2-3|TRBD1|16|.
CASGFGDRGRTDTQYF
TGTGCTAGTGGTTTTGGGGACAGGGGGCGCACAGATACGCAGTATTTT
>TRBV6-1|TRBJ2-5|.|13|many
CASSGTREETQYF
TGTGCCAGCAGCGGTACAAGGGAAGAGACCCAGTACTTC
>TRBV6-5|TRBJ2-1|TRBD2|15|many
CASSYSLAGVNEQFF
TGTGCCAGCAGTTACTCACTAGCGGGAGTCAATGAGCAGTTCTTC
>TRBV6-4|TRBJ1-1|.|13|.
CASSGTSDTEAFF
TGTGCCAGCAGTGGGACTAGCGACACTGAAGCTTTCTTT
>TRBV2|TRBJ2-2|.|16|few
CASNLPGQKNTGELFF
TGTGCCAGCAACCTACCCGGACAGAAAAACACCGGGGAGCTGTTTTTT
>TRBV6-5|TRBJ1-3|TRBD1|15|few
CASSPQGANGNTIYF
TGTGCCAGCAGTCCCCAGGGGGCGAATGGAAACACCATATATTTT
>TRBV7-8|TRBJ2-7|.|13|many
CASSQRDFYEQYF
TGTGCCAGCAGCCAACGGGACTTTTACGAGCAGTACTTC
>TRBV6-1|TRBJ1-1|.|12|many
CAGGGLSTEAFF
TGTGCCGGCGGGGGGTTGAGTACTGAAGCTTTCTTT
>TRBV2|TRBJ1-2|TRBD1|14|once
CASSGQGFSCGYAF
TGTGCCAGCAGCGGACAGGGGTTTTCCTGTGGCTACGCCTTC
>TRBV7-6|TRBJ1-2|.|14|.
CASSLQSGLAGYTF
TGTGCCAGCAGCTTACAGTCGGGGTTGGCTGGCTACACCTTC
>TRBV5-1|TRBJ2-1|TRBD2|15|many
CASSIAGGTYNEQFF
TGCGCCAGCAGTATAGCGGGGGGGACCTACAATGAGCAGTTCTTC
>TRBV7-7|TRBJ2-1|.|14|.
CASSLARANREQFF
TGTGCTAGCAGCTTAGCGAGGGCGAACAGGGAGCAGTTCTTC
>TRBV10-3|TRBJ1-6|.|15|.
CAISKQRPNNSPLHF
TGTGCCATCAGTAAACAGAGACCAAATAATTCACCCCTCCACTTT
>TRBV19|TRBJ1-2|.|16|.
CASSTRGPDTQYGYTF
TGTGCCAGTAGTACACGTGGGCCAGATACGCAGTATGGCTACACCTTC
>TRBV5-5|TRBJ1-6|.|14|once
CASSPDSENSPLHF
TGTGCCAGCAGCCCGGATAGTGAAAATTCACCCCTCCACTTT
>TRBV9|TRBJ1-1|TRBD1|16|.
CASSASPGQGNTEAFF
TGTGCCAGCAGCGCCTCCCCGGGACAGGGGAACACTGAAGCTTTCTTT
>TRBV9|TRBJ1-1|TRBD1|17|many
CASSVDRGLRGNTEAFF
TGTGCCAGCAGCGTAGACAGGGGGCTTCGCGGGAACACTGAAGCTTTCTTT
>TRBV7-2|TRBJ1-5|.|15|many
CASSLVTGLDQPQHF
TGTGCCAGCAGCTTAGTAACGGGGCTTGATCAGCCCCAGCATTTT